Detailed here is one TCR beta chain. Its antigen is not known. Some clones are missing from TCRdb's copy, which holds only in-frame ones; the method was immunoSEQ multiplex PCR. The sample consists of roughly 76,000 clones, 80% to 95% of them appearing once. Looked up from germline, CDR1 is SGHTA and CDR2 is FQGTGA. The length of the CDR3 is 16 residues. Losses at the gene ends were 5 bases for V and 1 base for J; bases not matched to a gene: 6. The data stem from a study of lymphopenia after photon versus proton radiotherapy. Study-wide results and caveats: Photon-treated patients lost naive T cells and TCR diversity; proton-treated stayed stable.

The starting material was peripheral blood, obtained from a patient treated with photon-based radiotherapy. The chain joins TRBV7-3 to TRBJ2-3; 10 positions match TRBD1. This TCR was sampled from a woman aged 40 to 50 with cholangiocarcinoma. CDR3 sequence (DNA): TGTGCCAGCAGCCCTGAGGGGACAGGGGGCACAGATACGCAGTATTTT. Translated: CASSPEGTGGTDTQYF. Combining the CDR3 with reference TRBV7-3 and TRBJ2-3 gives the whole variable domain GAGVSQTPSNKVTEKGKYVELRCDPISGHTALYWYRQSLGQGPEFLIYFQGTGAADDSGLPNDRFFAVRPEGSVSTLKIQRTERGDSAVYLCASSPEGTGGTDTQYFGPGTRLTVL.